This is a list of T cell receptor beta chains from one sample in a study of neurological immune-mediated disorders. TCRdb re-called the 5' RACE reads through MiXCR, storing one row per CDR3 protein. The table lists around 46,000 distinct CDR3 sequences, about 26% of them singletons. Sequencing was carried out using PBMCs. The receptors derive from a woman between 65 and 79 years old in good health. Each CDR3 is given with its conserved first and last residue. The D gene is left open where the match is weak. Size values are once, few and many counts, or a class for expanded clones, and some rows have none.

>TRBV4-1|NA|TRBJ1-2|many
TGCGCCAGCAGCCAAGGACAGCTCGCTAACTATGGCTACACCTTC
CASSQGQLANYGYTF
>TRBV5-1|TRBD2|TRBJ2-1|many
TGCGCCAGCAGCTTTCAGCTAGCGGGAGGGGGCTCCTACAATGAGCAGTTCTTC
CASSFQLAGGGSYNEQFF
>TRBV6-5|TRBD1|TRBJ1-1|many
TGTGCCAGCAGCCAAATTCGGGACAGGGGTGATGAAGCTTTCTTT
CASSQIRDRGDEAFF
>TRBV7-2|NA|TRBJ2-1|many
TGTGCCAGCAGCCCCCAGTGGGGGTCCTACAATGAGCAGTTCTTC
CASSPQWGSYNEQFF
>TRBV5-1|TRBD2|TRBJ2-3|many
TGCGCCAGCAGCTTGGCCGGTAGCGGGAACACAGATACGCAGTATTTT
CASSLAGSGNTDTQYF
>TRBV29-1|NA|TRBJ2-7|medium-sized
TGCAGCGTTGAAGTGGTGGGGCGTGAGGGATACGAGCAGTACTTC
CSVEVVGREGYEQYF
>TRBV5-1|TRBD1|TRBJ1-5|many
TGCGCCAGCAGCCCGGGATCAGGGGGGAGCAATCAGCCCCAGCATTTT
CASSPGSGGSNQPQHF
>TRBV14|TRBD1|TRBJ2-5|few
TGTGCCAGCAGCAGCCGGGACAGGGGGCGAGTGGTGACCCAGTACTTC
CASSSRDRGRVVTQYF
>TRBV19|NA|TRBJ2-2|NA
TGTGCCAGTAGTACCCTGAGGACATCATCGAACACCGGGGAGCTGTTTTTT
CASSTLRTSSNTGELFF
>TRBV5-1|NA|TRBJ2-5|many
TGTGCCAGCAGCTTAGAAGAGACCCAGTACTTC
CASSLEETQYF
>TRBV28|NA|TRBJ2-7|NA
TGTGCCAGCAGGGTAATGGGTGAGACCTACGAGCAGTACTTC
CASRVMGETYEQYF
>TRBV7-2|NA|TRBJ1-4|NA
TGTGCCAGCAGCTTCTACGGGGCAAGTAATGAAAAACTGTTTTTT
CASSFYGASNEKLFF
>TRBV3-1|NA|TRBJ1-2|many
TGTGCCAGCAGCCCGGCGGAGGGCGTCTATGGCTACACCTTC
CASSPAEGVYGYTF
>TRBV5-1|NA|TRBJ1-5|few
TGCGCCAGCAGCCCCGGTGACCGGGGCGACAATAGCAATCAGCCCCAGCATTTT
CASSPGDRGDNSNQPQHF
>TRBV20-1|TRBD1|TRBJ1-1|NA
TGCAGTGCTAGAGTACCGGGACAGGGGGGAGCTTTCTTT
CSARVPGQGGAFF
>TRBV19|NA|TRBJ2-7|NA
TGTGCCAGTAGCCAGGACAGAAGGAGCTACGAGCAGTACTTC
CASSQDRRSYEQYF
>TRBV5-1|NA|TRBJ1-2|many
TGCGCCAGCAGCTTGGCTCCGTTACAGGGTGACTATGGCTACACCTTC
CASSLAPLQGDYGYTF
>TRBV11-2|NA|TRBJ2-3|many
TGTGCCAGCAGCTTAGTAGTGGATACGCAGTATTTT
CASSLVVDTQYF
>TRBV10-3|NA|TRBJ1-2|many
TGTGCCATCAGTGCTTCGACAGAGTATGGCTACACCTTC
CAISASTEYGYTF
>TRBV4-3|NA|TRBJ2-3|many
TGCGCCAGCAGCCAAGTCCGGGGCCCGAGAGGTACAGATACGCAGTATTTT
CASSQVRGPRGTDTQYF
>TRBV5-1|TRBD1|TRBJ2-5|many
TGCGCCAGCAGCGCAGACAGGGCGGGTTTTAAAGAGACCCAGTACTTC
CASSADRAGFKETQYF
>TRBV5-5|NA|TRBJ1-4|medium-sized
TGTGCCAGCAGCTTGTGGACAGAAAATGAAAAACTGTTTTTT
CASSLWTENEKLFF
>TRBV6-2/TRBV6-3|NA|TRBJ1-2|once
TGTGCCAGCAGGGACGGACACTATGGCTACACCTTC
CASRDGHYGYTF
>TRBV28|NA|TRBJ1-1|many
TGTGCCAGCAGTTTATTGGTGGGTCAAGGGCGCACTGAAGCTTTCTTT
CASSLLVGQGRTEAFF
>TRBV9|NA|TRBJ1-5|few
TGTGCCAGCAGCCGGGAGAATCAGCCCCAGCATTTT
CASSRENQPQHF
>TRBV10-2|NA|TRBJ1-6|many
TGCGCCAGCAGTTCGGACGGGTATAATTCACCCCTCCACTTT
CASSSDGYNSPLHF
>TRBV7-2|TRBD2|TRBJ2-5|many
TGTGCCAGCAGCTTCCAGCGGGGCCAAGAGACCCAGTACTTC
CASSFQRGQETQYF
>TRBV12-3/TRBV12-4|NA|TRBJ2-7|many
TGTGCCAGCAGTTTTAGAGGGGCAGGGTCGGCCTACGAGCAGTACTTC
CASSFRGAGSAYEQYF
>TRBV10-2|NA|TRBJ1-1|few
TGTGCCAGCAGTTGGACAGTGACGAACACTGAAGCTTTCTTT
CASSWTVTNTEAFF
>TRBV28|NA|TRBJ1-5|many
TGTGCCAGCAGTTCCTACGGGGCTCAGCCCCAGCATTTT
CASSSYGAQPQHF
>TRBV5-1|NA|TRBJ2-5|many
TGCGCCAGCAGCTTGGCCTACGGAGGGGGAGAGGAGACCCAGTACTTC
CASSLAYGGGEETQYF
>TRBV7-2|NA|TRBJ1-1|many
TGTGCCAGCAGCCCCACCTGGACAAATATGAACACTGAAGCTTTCTTT
CASSPTWTNMNTEAFF
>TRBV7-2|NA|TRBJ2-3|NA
TGTGCCAGCAGCTTGGGGGACTTCACTAATACGCAGTATTTT
CASSLGDFTNTQYF
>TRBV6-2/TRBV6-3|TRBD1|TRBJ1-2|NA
TGTGCCAGCAGCAAAGGACAGGGGGCCTATGGCTACACCTTC
CASSKGQGAYGYTF
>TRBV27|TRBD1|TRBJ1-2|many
TGTGCCAGCAGTATTGACCGGGACAGGGGTGGCTACACCTTC
CASSIDRDRGGYTF
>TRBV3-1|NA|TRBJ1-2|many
TGTGCCAGCAGCCAAGATCTTAAGGGCTGGGCCTTC
CASSQDLKGWAF
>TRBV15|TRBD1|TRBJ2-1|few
TGTGCCACCAGCAGAGGTCAGGGGGATGGGAATGAGCAGTTCTTC
CATSRGQGDGNEQFF
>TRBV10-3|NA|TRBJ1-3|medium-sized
TGTGCCATCTTATCGAACTCTGGAAACACCATATATTTT
CAILSNSGNTIYF
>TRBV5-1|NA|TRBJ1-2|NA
TGCGCCAGCAGCCCGGCTGGGGTTAGCTATGGCTACACCTTC
CASSPAGVSYGYTF
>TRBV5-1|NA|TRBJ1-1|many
TGCGCCAGCAGCTTGGTTTGGGGGAACACTGAAGCTTTCTTT
CASSLVWGNTEAFF
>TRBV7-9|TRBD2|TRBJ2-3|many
TGTGCCAGCAGCTTAGGACTAGCAGAAGATACGCAGTATTTT
CASSLGLAEDTQYF